Listed below are T cell receptor beta chains from one sample, sequenced in a study of blood T cell repertoires in COVID-19. This table comes from immunoSEQ multiplex PCR, and its TCRdb copy is limited to in-frame clones, with some not included. The sample has more than 150,000 clones, around 87% seen once; the top ten hold around 0.63%. Material: peripheral blood. The receptors were gathered from a man between 60 and 70 years old with COVID-19, enrolled during active disease. Each CDR3 is given with its conserved first and last residue.

V: TRBV3-1/TRBV3-2
CDR3: CASSPSSSAEKLFF

V: TRBV27
CDR3: CASSLSPPTEYNSPLHF

V: TRBV6-6
CDR3: CASRPPGEAGNTIYF

V: TRBV12-3/TRBV12-4
CDR3: CASSPPPSTEAFF

V: TRBV6-5
CDR3: CASSYSEENTEAFF

V: TRBV4-1
CDR3: CASSQDRTSGAADTQYF

V: TRBV19
CDR3: CASRDRGGQETQYF

V: TRBV27
CDR3: CASSLRTDEKLFF

V: TRBV28
CDR3: CASSETGRAFF

V: TRBV5-8
CDR3: CASSFRGRNTGELFF

V: TRBV7-9
CDR3: CASSPDREWQNTEAFF

V: TRBV7-6
CDR3: CASSLDLGWREGLYTQYF